The rows below give T cell receptor beta chains drawn from one sample of a study of shared clonotypes between healthy human individuals. Repertoires were generated with immunoSEQ multiplex PCR, while TCRdb's copy carries only in-frame clones and drops some. The sample lists more than 550,000 clones; about 91% were seen once. Sequenced: naive CD8+ T cells sorted from blood. These receptors were taken from a man aged 25 to 40 in good health. CDR3s leave out the opening cysteine and the closing phenylalanine or tryptophan. The D gene is left open where the match is weak.

cdr3_aa	d_call	v_call	j_call
ASSPRVSYEQY	.	TRBV7-9	TRBJ2-7
ASSEALGGQDTEAF	TRBD1	TRBV2	TRBJ1-1
ASSSPRTGLLGAGELF	TRBD1	TRBV7-6	TRBJ2-2
ASSVTGLSQETQY	.	TRBV9	TRBJ2-5
ASSPFRDFYNEQF	.	TRBV7-9	TRBJ2-1
ASSQETSQLSYTYEQY	.	TRBV4-2	TRBJ2-7
ASSLSLKIGGYEQY	.	TRBV28	TRBJ2-7
ASSLTGLNIQY	.	TRBV7-9	TRBJ2-4
ASSIMSSGISEQF	TRBD2	TRBV19	TRBJ2-1
ASSGGRKQY	.	TRBV7-2	TRBJ2-7
ASSQPTSGRAGELF	TRBD2	TRBV14	TRBJ2-2
ASSFSSGSIAGELF	TRBD2	TRBV13	TRBJ2-2
ASSLDGGDGANVLT	TRBD2	TRBV5-5	TRBJ2-6
ASSQEDRVTGELF	.	TRBV4-1	TRBJ2-2
ASSVTSANEQF	TRBD2	TRBV7-6	TRBJ2-1
ASSLGGGYEQY	.	TRBV27	TRBJ2-7
ASSLSPEGYSEQF	.	TRBV27	TRBJ2-1
ASGLVREAVNPTNGYT	.	TRBV12-5	TRBJ1-2
SVDHPDRAYNEQF	TRBD1	TRBV29-1	TRBJ2-1
ASSSLRSQETQY	.	TRBV6-6	TRBJ2-5
ASSLSRDRDYEQY	TRBD1	TRBV5-1	TRBJ2-7
ASSSTRLQGNEQY	.	TRBV28	TRBJ2-7
ASRVTGEETQY	TRBD1	TRBV7-7	TRBJ2-5
ASSEQMDTQY	.	TRBV10-1	TRBJ2-3
ASSFGTLGEQY	.	TRBV27	TRBJ2-7
ASRPGTTYSYNEQF	.	TRBV7-9	TRBJ2-1
ASSAQGNTEAF	.	TRBV9	TRBJ1-1
ASSLGGHPTDTQY	.	TRBV28	TRBJ2-3